This section outlines one T cell receptor (beta chain) sequence together with its context. Trimming shortened V by 1 base and J by 5 bases, and 5 bases separated the two germline ends. Germline V gives CDR1 SEHNR, CDR2 FQNEAQ (reference sequence). CDR3 length equals 12 residues. The data were taken from a study of shared clonotypes between healthy human individuals. Method: immunoSEQ multiplex PCR; TCRdb's copy keeps in-frame clones and lacks some. The profile shows 2 million to 2.5 million clones, approximately 90% of them singletons. The chain recombines TRBV7-9 with TRBJ2-5; D unresolved. This receptor was taken from a man aged 18 to 30 in good health. Some clones in this sample may be carry-over from other donors' samples. The sequencing sample was made of naive CD4+ T cells from PBMCs. Specified subset: CD45RA+ positively selected. The CDR3 DNA sequence: TGTGCCAGCAGCTTAGAACTGGAGACCCAGTACTTC. Residues: CASSLELETQYF.